This TCR beta chain was recorded in a study of shared clonotypes between healthy human individuals. Study-level information: CD4 naive and memory got three plates each, CD8 naive two, CD8 memory one.

V was shortened by 1 base and J by 4 bases, with 11 bases between the two germline ends. Germline V gives CDR1 MGHRA, CDR2 YSYEKL. The CDR3 covers 14 residues. Genomic DNA per cell subset filled all wells of several immunoSEQ plates. In the study's own analysis: ImmunoSEQ junction-only sequences lacked quality scores, so their filtering differed. Assay used: immunoSEQ multiplex PCR; TCRdb lists only in-frame clones, some missing. The D gene and trimming were derived from the DNA, and the V and J assignments and clone size from that table. Here the sample spans about 2 million clones, approximately 94% being singletons. In the naive CD8 group, cells lacked CD45RO and were positively selected for CCR7, so terminally differentiated effector memory CD45RA+ cells were left out.

The TCR comes from a man younger than 35 in good health. Sequencing used naive CD8+ T cells sorted from blood. V gene TRBV4-1 combines with J gene TRBJ2-7; tentatively, D is TRBD2 (6 bases). DNA of the CDR3: TGCGCCAGCAGCCAAGCGCGGAGGGGTTACGAGCAGTACTTC. This encodes CASSQARRGYEQYF.